This T cell receptor (beta chain) comes out of a study of blood T cell repertoires in COVID-19. Germline CDR1 reads LNHDA; CDR2 reads SQIVND (reference sequence). V gave up 7 bases and J gave up 1 base; unmatched junction bases: 2. The CDR3 runs 15 residues. Study members were between about 18 and 95 years old and lived in approximately 25 US regions. Participants' reported clinical history set cohort assignment. As originally analysed: Amplifying reference gene primers gave estimates of nucleated cell counts. The repertoire was sequenced with immunoSEQ multiplex PCR; TCRdb's copy has only in-frame clones and lacks some. For V, J and clone size, that table is used; D and trimming come from the DNA. The table has 350,000 to 400,000 clones, around 89% seen once.

This sequence was found in a man aged 18 to 30 who had recovered from COVID-19. This chain links TRBV19 with TRBJ2-1; TRBD2 agrees at 12 bases. Material: PBMCs or T cells enriched from blood (not recorded which). The CDR3, as DNA: TGTGCCAGTACGACTAGCGGGAGATCCTACAATGAGCAGTTCTTC. The encoded protein is CASTTSGRSYNEQFF.